Listed here is a single TCR beta chain. Its antigen is currently unknown. The CDR3 extends over 15 amino acids. Germline values: CDR1 LNHNV, CDR2 YYDKDF (reference sequence). V was trimmed by 8 bases and J by 5 bases, leaving 21 bases between them. The data stem from a study of vaccination and CD4 T cells after COVID-19. Study details: The cells in question were stimulated using overlapping spike peptides derived from SARS-CoV-2, HCoV-NL63, HCoV-OC43 and HCoV-229E.

Indicated treatment: roughly ten-day PBMC culture with coronavirus spike peptide pools or control peptides (ViraFEST assay). The Oncomine TCR Beta short-read assay was applied to DNA of cultured CD4+ T cells. In TCRdb, the PCR reads were re-called with MiXCR into one record per CDR3 protein. The table shows more than 15,000 distinct CDR3 sequences, with roughly two thirds occurring only once. This TCR was recovered from a human donor who had recovered from COVID-19. Sequences were obtained from CD4+ T cells from blood, cultured in vitro. V gene TRBV15 combines with J gene TRBJ2-5, with D possibly TRBD1 on 7 matching bases. In nucleotides, the CDR3 is TGTGCCACCGCCGAGACAGGGAGGTTGGGGGAGACCCAGTACTTC. Amino acid sequence: CATAETGRLGETQYF.